The next 9 T cell receptor beta chains were all read from a single sample in a study of blood T cell repertoires in COVID-19. This table comes from immunoSEQ multiplex PCR, and its TCRdb copy is limited to in-frame clones, with some not included. Seen here are over 120,000 clones, more than 65% observed once, and the top ten hold 3.5% to 4.5%. Material: peripheral blood. These receptor sequences come from a woman in her fifties or sixties with acute or convalescent COVID-19.

V usage is TRBV29-1 and J usage is TRBJ2-2; TRBD2 might be the D (5 bases). This CDR3 is built from 12 residues. With 4 bases removed from V and 6 bases from J, the gap between germline ends came to 9 bases. Germline loops: CDR1 SQVTM, CDR2 ANQGSEA. For the CDR3, the DNA is TGCAGCGTTGGACTAAGGGCCGGGGAGCTGTTTTTT. Its protein product is CSVGLRAGELFF.

V and J are TRBV28 and TRBJ2-1; TRBD1 might be the D (5 bases). Looked up from germline, CDR1 is MDHEN and CDR2 is SYDVKM. The V end lost 6 bases, the J end lost 7 bases, and 16 bases lay between the germline ends. The CDR3 loop spans 14 amino acids. CDR3 region: CASRGAQAINEQFF. The CDR3 DNA reads TGTGCCAGCAGAGGGGCACAGGCGATAAATGAGCAGTTCTTC.

The rearrangement links TRBV28 to TRBJ2-1, with 13 bases matching TRBD2. CDR1 is MDHEN, CDR2 SYDVKM, per germline. V lost 3 bases to trimming and J lost 7 bases; unmatched junction nucleotides: 6. This CDR3 is 16 amino acids long. Written as DNA, the CDR3 is TGTGCCAGCAGTTTCCAACTAGCGGGAGGGGGGAATGAGCAGTTCTTC. Translating gives CASSFQLAGGGNEQFF.

V is TRBV18 and J is TRBJ1-2; 8 bases align to TRBD1. This CDR3 has 16 residues. Germline lookup yields CDR1 KGHSH and CDR2 LQKENI. V trimming: 3 bases; J trimming: 8 bases; junction bases outside the gene matches: 14. CDR3 loop: CASSPTNDGQGSGYTF. In DNA, the CDR3 is TGTGCCAGCTCACCGACGAACGACGGACAGGGTTCCGGCTACACCTTC.

This chain joins TRBV7-2 and TRBJ2-2, with 9 bases fitting TRBD2. The CDR3 sequence is 15 residues long. The J segment lost 3 bases and the V segment lost 5 bases, leaving 4 bases of the junction unmatched. Germline V gene data show CDR1 as SGHTA and CDR2 as FQGNSA. CDR3 amino acids: CASSLGLAYTGELFF. The CDR3, as DNA: TGTGCCAGCAGCCTGGGACTAGCATACACCGGGGAGCTGTTTTTT. The whole variable domain, filled in from reference TRBV7-2 and TRBJ2-2, reads GAGVSQSPSNKVTEKGKDVELRCDPISGHTALYWYRQSLGQGLEFLIYFQGNSAPDKSGLPSDRFSAERTGGSVSTLTIQRTQQEDSAVYLCASSLGLAYTGELFFGEGSRLTVL.

The rearrangement joins TRBV27 to TRBJ1-1; the D gene is possibly TRBD1 (5 bases). V lost 5 bases and J 8 bases, leaving 18 bases between the germline ends. CDR1 is MNHEY, CDR2 SMNVEV, per germline (reference sequence). This CDR3 region has 14 residues. The CDR3 region is CASSPLPGGGEAFF. Here the CDR3 DNA reads TGTGCCAGCAGTCCACTACCCGGGGGGGGAGAAGCTTTCTTT.

This clone was recorded only once. Other nucleotide sequences in the sample specify the same CDR3. The rearrangement links TRBV7-2 to TRBJ2-1; 8 nucleotides agree with TRBD2. The V gene's germline CDR1 is SGHTA and CDR2 FQGNSA. Trimming at V came to 6 bases and at J to 0 bases, leaving 4 bases not matched to a gene. CDR3 size: 15 residues. The CDR3: CASSLGGGSYNEQFF. CDR3 nucleotides: TGTGCCAGCAGTCTCGGGGGGGGCTCCTACAATGAGCAGTTCTTC.

This clone is a singleton in its sample. The genes are TRBV7-2 and TRBJ2-7; TRBD2 agrees at 8 bases. V lost 2 bases, J lost 2 bases, and 2 bases stayed unmatched. CDR3 length equals 14 residues. In germline, CDR1 is SGHTA, CDR2 FQGNSA. CDR3 bases: TGTGCCAGCAGCTTAACTAGCGGCCCCTACGAGCAGTACTTC. Its protein product is CASSLTSGPYEQYF.

V gene TRBV19 combines with J gene TRBJ2-1; 11 positions match TRBD2. This CDR3 comprises 15 residues. CDR1 and CDR2 (germline): LNHDA, SQIVND (reference sequence). Trimming took 7 bases from V and 5 from J; bases not matched to a gene: 7. In DNA, the CDR3 is TGTGCCAGTAAAGACCGACTAGCGGGGAACAATGAGCAGTTCTTC. Translated: CASKDRLAGNNEQFF. Full variable domain (remainder filled in from reference TRBV19 and TRBJ2-1): DGGITQSPKYLFRKEGQNVTLSCEQNLNHDAMYWYRQDPGQGLRLIYYSQIVNDFQKGDIAEGYSVSREKKESFPLTVTSAQKNPTAFYLCASKDRLAGNNEQFFGPGTRLTVL.